Following are 17 T cell receptor beta chains from one sample sequenced in a study of blood T cell repertoires in COVID-19. This table comes from immunoSEQ multiplex PCR, and its TCRdb copy is limited to in-frame clones, with some not included. This sample has over 250,000 clones, with around 85% found just once. Sequencing was performed on peripheral blood. The receptor set was obtained from a woman in her 70s with acute or convalescent COVID-19.

V is TRBV7-9 and J is TRBJ2-5; a weak D match, TRBD1 (5 bases). The CDR3 extends over 13 amino acids. CDR1 is SEHNR, CDR2 FQNEAQ, per germline (reference sequence). Trimming left V 2 bases short and J 5 bases short, with 9 bases between. Here the CDR3 reads CASSLQGFETQYF. The CDR3 DNA is TGTGCCAGCAGCTTACAGGGATTCGAGACCCAGTACTTC.

The chain has TRBV25-1 and TRBJ1-1, with 7 bases fitting TRBD1. V lost 4 bases, J lost 4 bases, and 3 bases stayed unmatched. Germline assignment: CDR1 MGHDK and CDR2 SYGVNS. This CDR3 comprises 13 residues. The DNA of the CDR3 is TGTGCCAGCAGTGCGACAGGGCCCACTGAAGCTTTCTTT. It translates to CASSATGPTEAFF.

This chain connects TRBV6-4 to TRBJ2-7, with D unresolved. The CDR3 covers 13 residues. CDR1 and CDR2 (germline): MRHNA, SNTAGT. V was trimmed by 5 bases and J by 5 bases, leaving 13 bases between them. Here the CDR3 DNA reads TGTGCCAGCAGTAAACAGATATACGACGAGCAGTACTTC. This translates into CASSKQIYDEQYF.

The chain links TRBV2 to TRBJ1-3; possibly TRBD1 for D (5 bases). V was clipped by 2 bases and J by 2 bases, with 10 bases between them. Germline V CDR1 and CDR2: SNHLY, FYNNEI. This CDR3 is 15 amino acids long. The CDR3 spells CASSERGLTGNTIYF. The CDR3 nucleotides are TGTGCCAGCAGTGAAAGGGGTCTAACTGGAAACACCATATATTTT.

This clone was counted between two and nine times. V usage is TRBV4-1 and J usage is TRBJ1-1, with 9 bases matching TRBD1. The junction had 9 bases not matched to a gene; V was cut back by 1 base and J by 6 bases. The CDR3 has 16 residues. Germline CDR1 reads MGHRA; CDR2 reads YSYEKL. Written as DNA, the CDR3 is TGCGCCAGCAGCCAAGTAACAGGGGGCGCGAGGGCTGAAGCTTTCTTT. It is translated as CASSQVTGGARAEAFF.

The chain combines TRBV6-5 with TRBJ2-1; D ambiguous. The germline gives CDR1 MNHEY, CDR2 SVGAGI. The CDR3 is 11 residues long. Between the trimmed V and J ends, which lost 8 bases and 5 bases, there was a span of 7 bases. CDR3 residues: CASGHNNEQFF. CDR3 in DNA: TGTGCCAGCGGGCATAACAATGAGCAGTTCTTC.

The chain couples TRBV19 to TRBJ2-1; tentatively, D is TRBD1 (7 bases). The V end was cut by 1 base, the J end by 4 bases, with 14 bases between. The CDR3 covers 16 residues. Per the germline V gene, CDR1 is LNHDA and CDR2 is SQIVND (reference sequence). CDR3 DNA: TGTGCCAGTAGTATAGTGGAGGGGGCATCTTACAATGAGCAGTTCTTC. As protein: CASSIVEGASYNEQFF.

This chain uses TRBV5-1 with TRBJ1-2; TRBD1 matches 9 bases. This CDR3 region has 15 residues. V lost 0 bases to trimming and J lost 6 bases; unmatched junction nucleotides: 6. Germline loops: CDR1 SGHRS, CDR2 YFSETQ. In nucleotides, the CDR3 is TGCGCCAGCAGCTTGGGCGGACAGGGGAGTCATGGCTACACCTTC. Amino acids: CASSLGGQGSHGYTF.

The chain recombines TRBV3-1 (or the pseudogene TRBV3-2) with TRBJ1-5; TRBD1 agrees at 10 bases. The junction had 5 bases not matched to a gene; V was cut back by 0 bases and J by 6 bases. CDR3 length: 16 residues. From germline, CDR1 is LGHDT and CDR2 YNNKEL (reference sequence). CDR3 in DNA: TGTGCCAGCAGCCAAGATCGGGGGACAGGGGTTCAGCCCCAGCATTTT. The encoded protein is CASSQDRGTGVQPQHF.

The chain couples TRBV19 to TRBJ2-3, with D uncertain. This CDR3 has 13 residues. Trimming shortened V by 5 bases and J by 6 bases, and 12 bases separated the two germline ends. Germline V gene lookup returns CDR1 LNHDA and CDR2 SQIVND (reference sequence). CDR3 protein: CASSAVLRDTQYF. Written as DNA, the CDR3 is TGTGCCAGTAGTGCAGTTCTCAGGGATACGCAGTATTTT. The full variable domain, its missing parts supplied by reference TRBV19 and TRBJ2-3, is DGGITQSPKYLFRKEGQNVTLSCEQNLNHDAMYWYRQDPGQGLRLIYYSQIVNDFQKGDIAEGYSVSREKKESFPLTVTSAQKNPTAFYLCASSAVLRDTQYFGPGTRLTVL.

The chain has TRBV5-6 and TRBJ2-7, with D possibly matching TRBD1 (6 bases). CDR3 length: 14 amino acids. Germline values: CDR1 SGHDT, CDR2 YYEEEE. Trimming pared 4 bases from V and 3 bases from J, leaving 14 bases between. The CDR3 nucleotides are TGTGCCAGCAGCACTACAGGGAGCTACTACGAGCAGTACTTC. This gives the protein CASSTTGSYYEQYF.

The gene calls are TRBV5-6 and TRBJ1-2, with D possibly TRBD1 on 5 matching bases. The length of the CDR3 is 15 residues. Germline values: CDR1 SGHDT, CDR2 YYEEEE. With 4 bases removed from V and 7 bases from J, the gap between germline ends came to 20 bases. This CDR3 reads CASSLRTPSLGGYTF. CDR3 in DNA: TGTGCCAGCAGCCTACGGACACCCTCTTTGGGTGGCTACACCTTC.

The genes are TRBV14 and TRBJ1-2; TRBD1 aligns across 10 bases. The CDR3 has 15 residues. Germline V lookup: CDR1 SGHDN, CDR2 FVKESK. With V trimmed by 6 bases and J by 4 bases, 8 bases remained unmatched. The CDR3 DNA follows: TGTGCCAGCAGACTTTCGGGACAGGGGATCTATGGCTACACCTTC. Its translation is CASRLSGQGIYGYTF.

This clone appeared once. Here the CDR3 DNA reads TGTGCCAGCAGTGAACCGGTGCCTCCGGCAGGGTATGGCTACACCTTC. Amino acid sequence: CASSEPVPPAGYGYTF. The genes are TRBV6-1 and TRBJ1-2; D is perhaps TRBD1 (5 bases). V gave up 2 bases and J gave up 5 bases, with 18 bases separating them. The CDR3 runs to 16 residues. Looked up from germline, CDR1 is MNHNS and CDR2 is SASEGT.

This clone was counted a few times. This rearrangement joins TRBV10-2 to TRBJ1-5; 8 positions agree with TRBD1. V was clipped by 7 bases and J by 6 bases; unmatched bases: 5. CDR1 is WSHSY, CDR2 SAAADI, per germline. The CDR3 totals 13 residues. The CDR3 spells CASTGGWGQPQHF. The CDR3 DNA reads as TGCGCCAGCACAGGGGGCTGGGGTCAGCCCCAGCATTTT.

This chain connects TRBV10-3 to TRBJ2-7, with D possibly TRBD1 on 6 matching bases. The length of the CDR3 is 15 residues. V was clipped by 3 bases and J by 0 bases, with 12 bases between them. CDR1 ENHRY and CDR2 SYGVKD come from the germline V gene. CDR3 region: CAISERQASSYEQYF. Written as DNA, the CDR3 is TGTGCCATCAGTGAACGACAGGCCAGCTCCTACGAGCAGTACTTC.

The chain joins TRBV27 to TRBJ2-1, with D perhaps matching TRBD1 (6 bases). The germline CDR1 and CDR2 sequences are MNHEY and SMNVEV (reference sequence). There are 15 residues in the CDR3. The V gene lost 7 bases and the J gene lost 1 base, with 14 bases spanning the gap. CDR3 bases: TGTGCCAGCACCCGAGGAGGACAGTCCTACAATGAGCAGTTCTTC. Translating gives CASTRGGQSYNEQFF.